These 15 T cell receptor beta chains came from one sample sequenced in a study of spatial heterogeneity in lung cancer. Study conclusions and caveats: Mutation counts in tumors were tracked by counts of expanded intratumoral alpha and beta TCRs.

TCRdb independently ran MiXCR on the 5' RACE reads; one entry per CDR3 protein. The sample includes approximately 5,600 distinct CDR3 sequences, about 8.8% seen only once; the top ten take roughly 26%. These receptors have no known antigen. The sample's time point: sample taken at primary tumor resection. Sequencing used lung tumor tissue, obtained at surgery. Receptors were obtained from a female donor with early-stage non-small cell lung cancer.

This clonotype is termed medium-sized. V gene TRBV5-4 combines with J gene TRBJ2-3; TRBD2 agrees at 13 bases. Germline V lookup: CDR1 SGHNT, CDR2 YYREEE (reference sequence). The CDR3 has 16 amino acids. After removal of 3 bases from V and 4 bases from J, the junction contained 5 bases not matched to a gene. Here the CDR3 DNA reads TGTGCCAGCAGCTCACGGACTAGCGGGAGATCAGATACGCAGTATTTT. It is translated as CASSSRTSGRSDTQYF.

CDR3 DNA sequence: TGTGCCAGCTTCGGTAGCGGGAGCAGGTACGAGCAGTACTTC. Its protein product is CASFGSGSRYEQYF. The chain links TRBV28 to TRBJ2-7, with 9 positions matching TRBD2. Germline loops: CDR1 MDHEN, CDR2 SYDVKM. J lost 4 bases, V lost 8 bases, and 9 bases had no gene match. The CDR3 has 14 residues.

This clonotype has a handful of counts. This chain links TRBV6-1 with TRBJ1-1, with D possibly TRBD1 on 6 matching bases. V was trimmed by 1 base and J by 0 bases, leaving 15 bases between them. CDR3 length equals 17 residues. CDR1 is MNHNS and CDR2 is SASEGT in the germline V gene. The CDR3 here is CASSEGFWGAVNTEAFF. CDR3 nucleotide sequence: TGTGCCAGCAGTGAAGGTTTCTGGGGGGCGGTGAACACTGAAGCTTTCTTT.

This clonotype showed up many times. This chain joins TRBV6-1 and TRBJ2-3, with D possibly matching TRBD2 (6 bases). The CDR3 covers 15 residues. The V end was cut by 1 base, the J end by 2 bases, with 10 bases between. Germline V lookup: CDR1 MNHNS, CDR2 SASEGT. The CDR3 here is CASSEGGLHTDTQYF. The CDR3 region has the DNA TGTGCCAGCAGTGAAGGGGGACTCCACACAGATACGCAGTATTTT.

This clonotype was counted ten times or more. V gene TRBV7-8 combines with J gene TRBJ2-5; no clear D gene. CDR3 length: 15 amino acids. The V end was cut by 1 base, the J end by 5 bases, with 14 bases between. The V gene's germline CDR1 is SGHVS and CDR2 FQNEAQ. The CDR3 loop is CASSLVGFQLETQYF. The CDR3 bases are TGTGCCAGCAGCTTAGTGGGCTTTCAATTGGAGACCCAGTACTTC.

This clonotype was seen a handful of times. The chain combines TRBV27 with TRBJ2-2; D is uncertain. The ends were cut back, 3 bases at V and 2 bases at J, with 7 bases in the middle. CDR3 length: 14 residues. Germline values: CDR1 MNHEY, CDR2 SMNVEV (reference sequence). CDR3 DNA sequence: TGTGCCAGCAGTTTCTACAGAAACACCGGGGAGCTGTTTTTT. Its translation is CASSFYRNTGELFF.

This clonotype came up many times. The chain links TRBV6-2 or TRBV6-3 to TRBJ2-3; maybe TRBD1 (6 bases). In germline, CDR1 is MNHEY, CDR2 SVGEGT. This CDR3 region has 14 residues. Trimming removed 2 bases at V and 7 bases at J, with 13 bases between. The CDR3 loop reads CASSYPGQDHTQYF. The CDR3 DNA reads TGTGCCAGCAGTTACCCGGGACAAGACCATACGCAGTATTTT.

This clonotype is medium-sized (0.01 to 0.1%) in the sample. The CDR3 loop reads CASRGPGTWHEQFF. The CDR3 DNA follows: TGTGCCAGCAGGGGCCCCGGGACATGGCATGAGCAGTTCTTC. The genes are TRBV28 and TRBJ2-1; maybe TRBD1 (6 bases). V gave up 6 bases and J gave up 8 bases, with 17 bases separating them. The CDR3 has 14 amino acids. Germline-derived CDR1 and CDR2 are MDHEN and SYDVKM.

By frequency in the sample, this clonotype is medium-sized. The genes are TRBV28 and TRBJ2-7; D call uncertain. Germline-derived CDR1 and CDR2 are MDHEN and SYDVKM. This CDR3 spans 15 amino acids. Trimming removed 4 bases at V and 9 bases at J, with 22 bases between. Here the CDR3 reads CASSYGPHVRAVQYF. CDR3 nucleotide sequence: TGTGCCAGCAGTTACGGGCCACACGTTCGGGCCGTGCAGTACTTC.

This clonotype was seen a handful of times. The V and J genes are TRBV7-2 and TRBJ2-7, with a possible D match to TRBD1 (5 bases). V lost 1 base to trimming and J lost 6 bases, with 16 bases between them. The CDR3 has 15 residues. Germline V CDR1 and CDR2: SGHTA, FQGNSA. CDR3: CASSLEGLASSEQYV. CDR3 nucleotide sequence: TGTGCCAGCAGCTTAGAGGGGCTTGCGTCTAGCGAGCAGTACGTC.

Sample share makes this clonotype medium-sized. The genes are TRBV5-4 and TRBJ2-2; no firm D call. The V gene lost 1 base and the J gene lost 7 bases, with 11 bases spanning the gap. Germline CDR1 SGHNT, CDR2 YYREEE (reference sequence). This CDR3 spans 14 amino acids. The CDR3 DNA reads as TGTGCCAGCAGCTTGAAATCCGGGTACGGGGAGCTGTTTTTT. Residues: CASSLKSGYGELFF.

At least ten counts were recorded for this clonotype. The gene calls are TRBV29-1 and TRBJ2-7, with 8 bases identical to TRBD1. The CDR3 is made up of 11 amino acids. Germline V gives CDR1 SQVTM, CDR2 ANQGSEA. Trimming cost V 7 bases and J 6 bases; bases outside gene matches: 5. For the CDR3, the DNA is TGCAGCGCTATGACAGGGGCCGAGCAGTACTTC. Translating it yields CSAMTGAEQYF.

Regarding this clonotype: This clone may be a read error of a much larger clone one base away. The rearrangement uses TRBV20-1 and TRBJ1-2; 7 bases match TRBD1. CDR3 length: 13 residues. The V gene's germline CDR1 is DFQATT and CDR2 SNEGSKA (reference sequence). The CDR3 is CSGRKTGTDGYTF. CDR3 coding DNA: TGCAGTGGTAGAAAGACAGGGACCGATGGCTACACCTTC.

This clonotype is medium-sized (0.01 to 0.1%) in the sample. The rearrangement uses TRBV7-2 and TRBJ2-2; D not resolved. Germline V gene sequence: CDR1 SGHTA, CDR2 FQGNSA. This CDR3 comprises 13 residues. The V end was cut by 1 base, the J end by 5 bases, with 5 bases between. DNA of the CDR3: TGTGCCAGCAGCTTAGTTCGGACCGGGGAGCTGTTTTTT. Translation gives CASSLVRTGELFF.

Comments on this clonotype: With a much larger clone just one base away, this may be a read error. V and J are TRBV7-9 and TRBJ2-3, with D unclear. V was cut by 3 bases and J by 4 bases, with 5 bases left in between. Per the germline V gene, CDR1 is SEHNR and CDR2 is FQNEAQ (reference sequence). The CDR3 is 12 amino acids. The CDR3 nucleotides are TGTGCCAGCAGCTTTTCCGCAGATACGCAGTATTTT. Its protein product is CASSFSADTQYF. Complete variable domain (other parts from reference TRBV7-9 and TRBJ2-3): DTGVSQNPRHKITKRGQNVTFRCDPISEHNRLYWYRQTLGQGPEFLTYFQNEAQLEKSRLLSDRFSAERPKGSFSTLEIQRTEQGDSAMYLCASSFSADTQYFGPGTRLTVL.